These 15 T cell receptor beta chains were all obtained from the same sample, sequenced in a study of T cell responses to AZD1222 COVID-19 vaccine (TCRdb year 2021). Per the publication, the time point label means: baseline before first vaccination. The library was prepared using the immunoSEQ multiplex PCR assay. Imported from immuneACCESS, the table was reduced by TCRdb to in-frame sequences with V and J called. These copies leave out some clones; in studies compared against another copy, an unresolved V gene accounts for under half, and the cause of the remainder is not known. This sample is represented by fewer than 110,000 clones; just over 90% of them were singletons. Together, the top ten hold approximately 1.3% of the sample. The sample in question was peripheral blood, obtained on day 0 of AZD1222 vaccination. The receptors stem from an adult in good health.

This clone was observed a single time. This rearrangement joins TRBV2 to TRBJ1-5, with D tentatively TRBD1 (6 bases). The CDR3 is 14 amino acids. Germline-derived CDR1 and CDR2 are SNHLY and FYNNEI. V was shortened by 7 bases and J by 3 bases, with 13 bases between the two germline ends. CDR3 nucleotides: TGTGCCAGCACCCCAGGGGTCGACAATCAGCCCCAGCATTTT. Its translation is CASTPGVDNQPQHF.

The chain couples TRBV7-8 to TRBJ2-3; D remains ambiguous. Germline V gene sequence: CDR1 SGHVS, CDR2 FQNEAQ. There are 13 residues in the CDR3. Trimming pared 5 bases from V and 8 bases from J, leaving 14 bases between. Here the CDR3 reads CASSKTPFGTQYF. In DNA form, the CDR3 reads TGTGCCAGCAGCAAGACCCCCTTCGGTACGCAGTATTTT.

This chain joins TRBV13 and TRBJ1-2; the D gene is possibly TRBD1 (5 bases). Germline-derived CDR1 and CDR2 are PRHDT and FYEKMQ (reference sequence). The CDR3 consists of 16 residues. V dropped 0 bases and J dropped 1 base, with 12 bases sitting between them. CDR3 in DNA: TGTGCCAGCAGCTTAGGCGCCCAGGGCGGTAACTATGGCTACACCTTC. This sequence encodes CASSLGAQGGNYGYTF.

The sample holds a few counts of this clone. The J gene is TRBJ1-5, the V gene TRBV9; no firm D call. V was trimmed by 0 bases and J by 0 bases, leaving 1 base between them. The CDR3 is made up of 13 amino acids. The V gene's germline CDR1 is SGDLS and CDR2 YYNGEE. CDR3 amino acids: CASSVASNQPQHF. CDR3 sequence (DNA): TGTGCCAGCAGCGTAGCTAGCAATCAGCCCCAGCATTTT.

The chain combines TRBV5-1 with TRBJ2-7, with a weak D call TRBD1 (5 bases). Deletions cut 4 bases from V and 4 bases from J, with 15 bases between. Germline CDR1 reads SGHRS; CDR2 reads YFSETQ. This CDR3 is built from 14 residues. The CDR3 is CASSREGPGYEQYF. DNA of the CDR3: TGCGCCAGCAGCAGAGAAGGGCCAGGGTACGAGCAGTACTTC.

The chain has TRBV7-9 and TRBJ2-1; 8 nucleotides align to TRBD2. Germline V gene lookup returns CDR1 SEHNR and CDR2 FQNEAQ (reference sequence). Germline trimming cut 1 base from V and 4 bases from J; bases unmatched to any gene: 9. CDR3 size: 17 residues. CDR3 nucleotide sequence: TGTGCCAGCAGCTTAGAACGGGGGGGTTCTATGTACAATGAGCAGTTCTTC. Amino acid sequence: CASSLERGGSMYNEQFF.

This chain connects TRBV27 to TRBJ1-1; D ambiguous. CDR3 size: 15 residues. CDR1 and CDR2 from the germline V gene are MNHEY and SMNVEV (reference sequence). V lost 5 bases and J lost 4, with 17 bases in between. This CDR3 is CASSPWGFRSTEAFF. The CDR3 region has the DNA TGTGCCAGCAGTCCTTGGGGTTTTAGGAGCACTGAAGCTTTCTTT.

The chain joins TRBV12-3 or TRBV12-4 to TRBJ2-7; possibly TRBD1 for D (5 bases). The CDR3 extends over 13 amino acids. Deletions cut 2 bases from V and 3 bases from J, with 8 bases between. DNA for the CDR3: TGTGCCAGCAGTTTACGACAGCTCTACGAGCAGTACTTC. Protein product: CASSLRQLYEQYF.

CDR3 DNA sequence: TGTGCCAGCTTTGAGACGGGACACGGGGATGGCTACACCTTC. This gives the protein CASFETGHGDGYTF. This rearrangement joins TRBV28 to TRBJ1-2, with TRBD1 as a possible D gene (6 bases). The V gene lost 8 bases and the J gene lost 6 bases, with 19 bases spanning the gap. Germline loops: CDR1 MDHEN, CDR2 SYDVKM. This CDR3 region has 14 residues.

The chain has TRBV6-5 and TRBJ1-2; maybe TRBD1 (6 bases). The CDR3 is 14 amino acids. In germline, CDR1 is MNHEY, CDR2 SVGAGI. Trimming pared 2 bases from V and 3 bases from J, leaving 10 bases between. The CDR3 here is CASSYGRTDYGYTF. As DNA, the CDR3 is TGTGCCAGCAGTTACGGGCGGACAGACTATGGCTACACCTTC.

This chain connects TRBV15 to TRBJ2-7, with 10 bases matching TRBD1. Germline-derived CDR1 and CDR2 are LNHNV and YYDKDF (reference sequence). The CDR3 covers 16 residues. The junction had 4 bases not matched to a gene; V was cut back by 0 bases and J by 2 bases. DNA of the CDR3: TGTGCCACCAGCAGAGACTGGACAGGGGGGCCCTACGAGCAGTACTTC. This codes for CATSRDWTGGPYEQYF.

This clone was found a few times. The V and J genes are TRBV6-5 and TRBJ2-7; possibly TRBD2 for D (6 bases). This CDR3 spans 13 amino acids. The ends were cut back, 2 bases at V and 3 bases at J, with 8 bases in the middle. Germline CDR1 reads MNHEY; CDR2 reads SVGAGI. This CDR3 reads CASSYGAGYEQYF. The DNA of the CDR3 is TGTGCCAGCAGTTACGGAGCGGGCTACGAGCAGTACTTC.

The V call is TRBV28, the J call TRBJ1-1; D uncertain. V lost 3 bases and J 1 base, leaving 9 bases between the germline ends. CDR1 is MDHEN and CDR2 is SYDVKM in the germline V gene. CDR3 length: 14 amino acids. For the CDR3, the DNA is TGTGCCAGCAGTTTTGGGCGGGGGAACACTGAAGCTTTCTTT. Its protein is CASSFGRGNTEAFF.

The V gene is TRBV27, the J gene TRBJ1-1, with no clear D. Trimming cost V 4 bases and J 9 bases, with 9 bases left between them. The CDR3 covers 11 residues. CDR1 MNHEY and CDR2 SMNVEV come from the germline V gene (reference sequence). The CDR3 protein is CASSSGYQAFF. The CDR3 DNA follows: TGTGCCAGCAGTTCGGGCTATCAAGCTTTCTTT.

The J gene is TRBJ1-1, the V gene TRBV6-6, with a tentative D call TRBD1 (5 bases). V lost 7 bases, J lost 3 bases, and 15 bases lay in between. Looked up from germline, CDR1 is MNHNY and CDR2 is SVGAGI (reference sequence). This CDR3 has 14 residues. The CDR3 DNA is TGTGCCAGCAAGGCAGGGCTGCGTGACACTGAAGCTTTCTTT. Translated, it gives CASKAGLRDTEAFF.